This T cell receptor beta chain was profiled in a study of cytomegalovirus exposure and HLA in healthy donors. Across the whole study: One earlier analysis, a look at approximately 190 million T cells, found some 120 million unique TCR beta sequences. An early data release held tens of millions of unique TCRs from HLA-typed donors.

This clone was counted only a few times. Antigen unknown. General study findings and limits: A later analysis, which compared TCR beta chains of equal frequency, found the HLA-associated ones more clonally expanded. Later analysis suggested links between common viral pathogens and several top significant clusters.

The PCR made use of 60 Vbeta and 13 Jbeta primers. The assay was immunoSEQ multiplex PCR, and TCRdb's table has in-frame clones only and misses some. The top ten hold roughly 3.1% of the sample, which has about 150,000 clones, about 64% seen once. CDR1 is SEHNR, CDR2 FQNEAQ, per germline (reference sequence). Trimming took off 0 bases at V and 5 bases at J, with 8 bases between the two ends. The CDR3 contains 14 residues. The sequence came from a woman aged 30 to 39 in good health and CMV-seropositive. The chain has TRBV7-9 and TRBJ1-3; D unclear. The sample comprised PBMCs. This chain's CDR3 is CASSLAGNRNTIYF. CDR3 DNA: TGTGCCAGCAGCTTAGCCGGGAACCGAAACACCATATATTTT.